The T cell receptor beta chain under discussion was sequenced for a study of neurological immune-mediated disorders. Germline CDR1 reads ENHRY; CDR2 reads SYGVKD. V lost 5 bases, J lost 5 bases, and 3 bases stayed unmatched. This CDR3 is built from 13 residues. Concerning this clonotype itself: Its cognate antigen is unknown.

In every sequencing run, more than 170 million TCR-beta sequences were generated from 15-18 subjects. In TCRdb, the 5' RACE reads were re-called with MiXCR into one record per CDR3 protein. The sample gives about 31,000 distinct CDR3 sequences, about 4% of which show up once; 20% to 25% is in the top ten. Findings of the study overall: Across subjects, expanded clones had no CDR3 amino acid sequences in common, pointing to private repertoires in all groups.

Sorted libraries used 800,000 to 1,000,000 CD4+ or CD8+ T cells. Sequencing was done on a sample of CD4+ T cells from blood. The chain couples TRBV10-3 to TRBJ1-1, with 9 bases lining up with TRBD1. The sequence came from a woman aged 40 to 49 in good health. In DNA, the CDR3 is TGTGCCATCAGTCGGACAGGGGATACTGAAGCTTTCTTT. Amino acids: CAISRTGDTEAFF.